These T cell receptor beta chains were read from a single sample in a study of beta chain features in type 1 diabetes. Sequencing used immunoSEQ multiplex PCR; TCRdb keeps in-frame clones, though not all of them. The data show roughly 170,000 clones, 10% to 15% seen once. The sequencing sample was made of central memory CD4+ T cells from blood. These TCRs come from a woman younger than 35 in good health. CDR3s include the opening cysteine and the closing phenylalanine or tryptophan. D genes are given only for firm matches. Expanded clones get a size class; other rows say once, few or many, or leave the size out.

TRBJ1-5,NA,few,TRBV7-2,CAGGGRANNQPQHF,TGTGCCGGGGGGGGCAGGGCGAACAATCAGCCCCAGCATTTT
TRBJ1-5,NA,once,TRBV2,CASSEQVHQPQHF,TGTGCCAGCAGTGAACAGGTTCATCAGCCCCAGCATTTT
TRBJ2-6,NA,NA,TRBV14,CASSPVGGLRSSGANVLTF,TGTGCCAGCAGCCCAGTCGGCGGACTAAGGTCCTCTGGGGCCAACGTCCTGACTTTC
TRBJ1-2,NA,many,TRBV30,CAWSFGVLRGGVGYTF,TGTGCCTGGAGCTTCGGGGTTCTGAGGGGGGGGGTTGGCTACACCTTC
TRBJ1-5,NA,NA,TRBV28,CASRLTGSGNQPQHF,TGTGCCAGCAGGCTTACAGGGTCGGGCAATCAGCCCCAGCATTTT
TRBJ1-1,NA,NA,TRBV30,CAWSDEGAGMNTEAFF,TGTGCCTGGAGTGACGAAGGGGCTGGCATGAACACTGAAGCTTTCTTT
TRBJ1-4,NA,few,TRBV5-1,CASSLVRGNEKLFF,TGCGCCAGCAGCTTGGTGCGCGGGAATGAAAAACTGTTTTTT
TRBJ2-1,NA,NA,TRBV12-2,CAIPGLATYNEQFF,TGTGCAATCCCGGGACTAGCGACGTACAATGAGCAGTTCTTC
TRBJ1-1,TRBD1,NA,TRBV27,CASSLGTGGALNTEAFF,TGTGCCAGCAGTTTAGGGACAGGGGGCGCCTTGAACACTGAAGCTTTCTTT
TRBJ1-1,TRBD1,NA,TRBV19,CASRVGDRNTEAFF,TGTGCCAGTAGGGTTGGGGACAGGAACACTGAAGCTTTCTTT
TRBJ2-2,NA,many,TRBV7-9,CASRVDIGELFF,TGTGCCAGCAGGGTGGACATCGGGGAGCTGTTTTTT
TRBJ1-4,TRBD1,few,TRBV7-9,CASSHHRGNEKLFF,TGTGCCAGCAGCCATCACAGGGGTAATGAAAAACTGTTTTTT
TRBJ2-1,TRBD2,NA,TRBV29-1,CSVWTSGRSYNEQFF,TGCAGCGTCTGGACTAGCGGACGCTCCTACAATGAGCAGTTCTTC
TRBJ2-4,NA,few,TRBV27,CASSLSGVAKNIQYF,TGTGCCAGCAGTTTATCCGGTGTAGCCAAAAACATTCAGTACTTC